This T cell receptor beta chain was captured by sequencing in a study of CD8 T cells in Susac syndrome. An amount of RNA that ranged from roughly 0.45 to 1 ug was reverse transcribed with random hexamers. Coverage of TCR beta CDR3 amplification by immunoSEQ multiplex PCR extended to 54 Vbeta and 13 Jbeta. TCRdb passed the immunoSEQ multiplex PCR reads through MiXCR, listing each CDR3 protein once. The sample shows 250,000 to 350,000 distinct CDR3 sequences, around 92% of them seen only once. CD8+ and CD4+ T cells from blood underwent TCR beta sequencing. The multiple sclerosis control cohort comprised treatment-naive individuals presenting with stable or active relapsing-remitting disease. TEMRA cells were FACS-enriched, and CD8+ and CD4+ T cells were isolated negatively. The CDR3 runs 13 residues. CDR1 and CDR2 from the germline V gene are SQVTM and ANQGSEA.

The rearrangement links TRBV29-1 to TRBJ1-2; D perhaps matches TRBD1 (5 bases). The source of this sequence is a human donor with multiple sclerosis. Sequenced input: CD4+ T cells from PBMCs. In DNA, the CDR3 is TGCCACATGGGCCACGACAGCCTGTATGGCTACACCTTC. Its protein is CHMGHDSLYGYTF.